Each of the 31 T cell receptor beta chains below was sequenced from the same sample in a study of blood T cell repertoires in COVID-19. Assay used: immunoSEQ multiplex PCR; TCRdb lists only in-frame clones, some missing. The sample lists roughly 87,000 clones; approximately 82% were seen once. The source material was peripheral blood. The receptors shown here come from a woman in her 70s with acute or convalescent COVID-19.

The rearrangement uses TRBV19 and TRBJ2-3; the D is unclear. The CDR3 spans 14 residues. CDR1 and CDR2 (germline): LNHDA, SQIVND (reference sequence). The germline V and J ends were trimmed by 5 bases and 10 bases, with 19 bases remaining between them. CDR3 in amino acids: CASSPDSAARAQYF. The CDR3 DNA reads TGTGCCAGTAGTCCCGACTCCGCCGCCCGTGCGCAGTATTTT.

This clone was found a few times. The rearrangement joins TRBV3-1 (or the pseudogene TRBV3-2) to TRBJ1-1; no firm D call. CDR3 length equals 17 residues. V was clipped by 0 bases and J by 0 bases, with 14 bases between them. Germline V gene data show CDR1 as LGHDT and CDR2 as YNNKEL (reference sequence). The CDR3 DNA sequence: TGTGCCAGCAGCCAAGATAACACCAAATCCGTGAACACTGAAGCTTTCTTT. Translation gives CASSQDNTKSVNTEAFF.

V gene TRBV3-1 (or the pseudogene TRBV3-2) combines with J gene TRBJ2-1; tentative D call: TRBD2 (5 bases). This CDR3 has 15 amino acids. V was cut by 4 bases and J by 2 bases, with 12 bases left in between. Germline CDR1 reads LGHDT; CDR2 reads YNNKEL (reference sequence). The CDR3 loop reads CASSPGNGPYNEQFF. The CDR3 nucleotides are TGTGCCAGCAGCCCCGGGAACGGTCCCTACAATGAGCAGTTCTTC.

The CDR3 region is CASSLGEALAKNIQYF. The CDR3 DNA reads TGCGCCAGCAGCTTGGGTGAAGCCCTAGCCAAAAACATTCAGTACTTC. This sequence joins TRBV5-1 and TRBJ2-4, with D unresolved. The V gene lost 0 bases and the J gene lost 0 bases, with 10 bases spanning the gap. The CDR3 is 16 residues long. Germline-derived CDR1 and CDR2 are SGHRS and YFSETQ. The full variable domain, its missing parts supplied by reference TRBV5-1 and TRBJ2-4, is KAGVTQTPRYLIKTRGQQVTLSCSPISGHRSVSWYQQTPGQGLQFLFEYFSETQRNKGNFPGRFSGRQFSNSRSEMNVSTLELGDSALYLCASSLGEALAKNIQYFGAGTRLSVL.

J is TRBJ1-5 and V is TRBV19, with D maybe TRBD1 (5 bases). Trimming removed 7 bases from V and 9 bases from J, with 22 bases in between. Germline values: CDR1 LNHDA, CDR2 SQIVND (reference sequence). The CDR3 contains 15 residues. The CDR3 sequence: CASNWGERNGGPQHF. The CDR3 coding sequence is TGTGCCAGTAATTGGGGGGAAAGAAACGGTGGGCCCCAGCATTTT.

This chain links TRBV29-1 with TRBJ1-1; TRBD1 aligns across 7 bases. The junction had 5 bases not matched to a gene; V was cut back by 7 bases and J by 0 bases. Germline V gives CDR1 SQVTM, CDR2 ANQGSEA. This CDR3 region has 13 residues. CDR3 protein: CSAEGAVNTEAFF. DNA of the CDR3: TGCAGCGCCGAGGGGGCTGTGAACACTGAAGCTTTCTTT.

The chain has TRBV3-1 (or the pseudogene TRBV3-2) and TRBJ1-5; TRBD1 matches at 8 bases. With 6 bases clipped from V and 6 bases from J, the junction kept 7 bases outside the gene matches. Germline CDR1 LGHDT, CDR2 YNNKEL (reference sequence). This CDR3 contains 14 residues. CDR3 amino acids: CASSGQGSGQPQHF. The CDR3 nucleotides read TGTGCCAGCAGTGGACAGGGATCGGGTCAGCCCCAGCATTTT.

This clone has just a few counts. The gene calls are TRBV5-1 and TRBJ2-2; no reliable D call. Trimming shortened V by 8 bases and J by 0 bases, and 5 bases separated the two germline ends. The CDR3 runs 12 residues. Germline CDR1 SGHRS, CDR2 YFSETQ. CDR3 coding DNA: TGCGCCAGTACAGCGAACACCGGGGAGCTGTTTTTT. Protein sequence: CASTANTGELFF.

V gene TRBV14 combines with J gene TRBJ1-2; D is unclear. The CDR3 is 13 residues long. The V and J ends lost 1 base and 9 bases respectively, with 12 bases between them. The germline CDR1 and CDR2 sequences are SGHDN and FVKESK. The CDR3 DNA is TGTGCCAGCAGCCAAGTCGGCGGGTTGAGCTACACCTTC. It specifies CASSQVGGLSYTF. The full variable domain, rest sourced from reference TRBV14 and TRBJ1-2, is EAGVTQFPSHSVIEKGQTVTLRCDPISGHDNLYWYRRVMGKEIKFLLHFVKESKQDESGMPNNRFLAERTGGTYSTLKVQPAELEDSGVYFCASSQVGGLSYTFGSGTRLTVV.

The rearrangement joins TRBV19 to TRBJ2-1; TRBD2 agrees at 11 bases. The CDR3 has 17 amino acids. CDR1 and CDR2 from the germline V gene are LNHDA and SQIVND (reference sequence). V shed 6 bases, J shed 0 bases, and the junction held 7 bases outside the gene matches. The CDR3 DNA reads TGTGCCAGTAGCCCCCGTAGCGGGGGGGCCTCCTACAATGAGCAGTTCTTC. This codes for CASSPRSGGASYNEQFF.

This clone was found once. V is TRBV6-1 and J is TRBJ1-1; unclear D gene. Germline assignment: CDR1 MNHNS and CDR2 SASEGT. The CDR3 covers 14 residues. V was shortened by 2 bases and J by 2 bases, with 9 bases between the two germline ends. Written as DNA, the CDR3 is TGTGCCAGCAGTGAATTTTTGAGTAACACTGAAGCTTTCTTT. Translating it yields CASSEFLSNTEAFF.

The chain employs TRBV4-1 and TRBJ1-4, with TRBD1 as a possible D gene (5 bases). This CDR3 is built from 16 residues. V lost 4 bases and J 3 bases, leaving 15 bases between the germline ends. Germline-derived CDR1 and CDR2 are MGHRA and YSYEKL. CDR3 sequence: CASSRQPGGANEKLFF. The CDR3 region has the DNA TGCGCCAGCAGCCGACAACCGGGGGGGGCTAATGAAAAACTGTTTTTT.

The rearrangement uses TRBV5-1 and TRBJ1-1, with 10 bases matching TRBD1. This CDR3 comprises 16 residues. Germline CDR1 reads SGHRS; CDR2 reads YFSETQ. V trimming: 4 bases; J trimming: 1 base; junction bases outside the gene matches: 7. CDR3 region: CASSGFRDRGNTEAFF. CDR3 sequence (DNA): TGCGCCAGCAGCGGTTTCCGGGACAGGGGGAACACTGAAGCTTTCTTT.

V usage is TRBV5-1 and J usage is TRBJ1-5, with D unclear. Per germline, CDR1 SGHRS and CDR2 YFSETQ. The CDR3 is made up of 13 amino acids. V was cut by 3 bases and J by 2 bases, with 6 bases left in between. CDR3: CASSSGGNQPQHF. The CDR3 region has the DNA TGCGCCAGCAGCTCAGGTGGCAATCAGCCCCAGCATTTT. The full variable domain, rest sourced from reference TRBV5-1 and TRBJ1-5, is KAGVTQTPRYLIKTRGQQVTLSCSPISGHRSVSWYQQTPGQGLQFLFEYFSETQRNKGNFPGRFSGRQFSNSRSEMNVSTLELGDSALYLCASSSGGNQPQHFGDGTRLSIL.

The rearrangement links TRBV5-1 to TRBJ1-2; D is ambiguous. The CDR3 loop spans 14 amino acids. The V and J ends lost 0 bases and 4 bases respectively, with 10 bases between them. Germline-derived CDR1 and CDR2 are SGHRS and YFSETQ. In DNA, the CDR3 is TGCGCCAGCAGCTTGGAAGGCGGTACCTATGGCTACACCTTC. It yields the protein CASSLEGGTYGYTF.

This clone was found once. The CDR3 protein is CASSVGALAGSQETQYF. The CDR3 nucleotides read TGTGCCAGCAGCGTAGGGGCCCTAGCGGGGAGCCAAGAGACCCAGTACTTC. V usage is TRBV9 and J usage is TRBJ2-5, with 9 positions matching TRBD2. CDR3 length: 17 residues. The V gene end was trimmed by 0 bases and the J gene end by 1 base; junction bases not matched to a gene: 7. The V gene's germline CDR1 is SGDLS and CDR2 YYNGEE.

The V gene is TRBV7-8, the J gene TRBJ1-5; TRBD1 is a possible D gene (6 bases). Trimming pared 6 bases from V and 0 bases from J, leaving 9 bases between. The CDR3 consists of 14 residues. Per germline, CDR1 SGHVS and CDR2 FQNEAQ. CDR3 DNA: TGTGCCAGCAGTCACAGGGCTAGCAATCAGCCCCAGCATTTT. Translated, it gives CASSHRASNQPQHF.

The V call is TRBV6-6, the J call TRBJ1-2; D gene ambiguous. The germline gives CDR1 MNHNY, CDR2 SVGAGI (reference sequence). CDR3 length equals 12 residues. V was pared by 3 bases and J by 5 bases, with 7 bases between. CDR3 sequence (DNA): TGTGCCAGCAGTTATCTAGATTATGGCTACACCTTC. The encoded protein is CASSYLDYGYTF.

CDR3 region: CASSMGGSQETQYF. In nucleotides, the CDR3 is TGTGCCAGCAGTATGGGCGGGTCACAAGAGACCCAGTACTTC. The chain is built from TRBV5-4 and TRBJ2-5; weak D call: TRBD2 (5 bases). V lost 5 bases and J 2 bases, leaving 13 bases between the germline ends. Germline V gene lookup returns CDR1 SGHNT and CDR2 YYREEE (reference sequence). This CDR3 has 14 amino acids.

This chain joins TRBV7-9 and TRBJ1-5; D is unclear. The V end was cut by 6 bases, the J end by 0 bases, with 9 bases between. Germline assignment: CDR1 SEHNR and CDR2 FQNEAQ (reference sequence). This CDR3 comprises 14 residues. CDR3 residues: CASSRDNSNQPQHF. The CDR3 nucleotides are TGTGCCAGCAGTCGAGACAATAGCAATCAGCCCCAGCATTTT.

The V gene is TRBV7-2, the J gene TRBJ1-2, with no clear D. Trimming pared 0 bases from V and 4 bases from J, leaving 9 bases between. This CDR3 comprises 14 residues. Germline CDR1 SGHTA, CDR2 FQGNSA. The CDR3 sequence is CASSLASGTYGYTF. CDR3 nucleotides: TGTGCCAGCAGCTTAGCCTCAGGTACCTATGGCTACACCTTC.

The table lists this clone with a few counts. The chain joins TRBV5-1 to TRBJ2-1; maybe TRBD1 (5 bases). V was clipped by 2 bases and J by 7 bases, with 13 bases between them. The germline V gene has CDR1 SGHRS and CDR2 YFSETQ. The CDR3 is 14 amino acids. The CDR3 is CASSLLTANNEQFF. DNA of the CDR3: TGCGCCAGCAGCTTACTGACAGCAAATAATGAGCAGTTCTTC.

The V gene is TRBV18, the J gene TRBJ1-2, with 7 bases lining up with TRBD1. The J segment lost 4 bases and the V segment lost 3 bases, leaving 5 bases of the junction unmatched. This CDR3 has 14 residues. CDR1 KGHSH and CDR2 LQKENI come from the germline V gene. The CDR3 spells CASSPLEGAYGYTF. The DNA of the CDR3 is TGTGCCAGCTCACCCTTGGAGGGGGCCTATGGCTACACCTTC.

V and J are TRBV5-8 and TRBJ2-7; D is perhaps TRBD2 (6 bases). In germline, CDR1 is SGHTS, CDR2 YDEGEE. V gave up 4 bases and J gave up 3 bases, with 14 bases separating them. The CDR3 extends over 14 amino acids. CDR3 DNA: TGTGCCAGCAGCGCGCGCCGGGGAGGCTACGAGCAGTACTTC. Protein sequence: CASSARRGGYEQYF.

The CDR3 region is CASSYGTSGNEQFF. The CDR3 DNA follows: TGTGCCAGCAGTTATGGGACTAGTGGCAATGAGCAGTTCTTC. V gene TRBV7-3 combines with J gene TRBJ2-1; 8 positions agree with TRBD2. The CDR3 is 14 residues long. Trimming took 6 bases from V and 6 from J; bases not matched to a gene: 7. CDR1 SGHTA and CDR2 FQGTGA come from the germline V gene.

V is TRBV27 and J is TRBJ1-1; the D gene is possibly TRBD1 (6 bases). The germline V and J ends were trimmed by 8 bases and 1 base, with 20 bases remaining between them. The CDR3 runs to 16 residues. Germline values: CDR1 MNHEY, CDR2 SMNVEV (reference sequence). CDR3 in DNA: TGTGCCAGCCGGGCAGGGGTCTCTTCTGGGAACACTGAAGCTTTCTTT. It translates to CASRAGVSSGNTEAFF.

V and J are TRBV30 and TRBJ1-2; 8 bases are a match to TRBD1. The V gene end was trimmed by 2 bases and the J gene end by 1 base; junction bases not matched to a gene: 9. The CDR3 contains 16 residues. Germline values: CDR1 GTSNPN, CDR2 SVGIG (reference sequence). CDR3 nucleotide sequence: TGTGCCTGGAGTCCTTGGACAGGGATAGATAACTATGGCTACACCTTC. This gives the protein CAWSPWTGIDNYGYTF.

The genes are TRBV6-5 and TRBJ2-7, with TRBD1 as a possible D gene (6 bases). The germline gives CDR1 MNHEY, CDR2 SVGAGI. CDR3 length: 15 residues. V lost 4 bases and J 4 bases, leaving 17 bases between the germline ends. CDR3 bases: TGTGCCAGCAGTTTTCAAGCGGTACAGGGTTACGAGCAGTACTTC. It is translated as CASSFQAVQGYEQYF.

Concerning this clone: Compared with germline, one end of the junction differs, possibly owing to a read error. The rearrangement uses TRBV6-5 and TRBJ1-3; no reliable D call. The germline gives CDR1 MNHEY, CDR2 SVGAGI. This CDR3 region has 14 residues. This chain's CDR3 is CASRAGGSRNTIYF. CDR3 bases: TGTGCCAGTAGGGCGGGAGGCTCTCGAAACACCATATATTTT.

This clone was detected only once. The chain combines TRBV19 with TRBJ1-1; perhaps TRBD1 as D (5 bases). CDR1 is LNHDA, CDR2 SQIVND, per germline (reference sequence). Trimming pared 7 bases from V and 1 base from J, leaving 16 bases between. The length of the CDR3 is 15 residues. The CDR3 DNA is TGTGCCAGTACCCCCGGAGACAGCAAGAACACTGAAGCTTTCTTT. Translated: CASTPGDSKNTEAFF.

Only a few counts were recorded for this clone. V gene TRBV7-9 combines with J gene TRBJ2-7, with TRBD2 matching 7 bases. The CDR3 consists of 14 residues. Germline V gene lookup returns CDR1 SEHNR and CDR2 FQNEAQ (reference sequence). Trimming took 2 bases from V and 3 from J; bases not matched to a gene: 4. The CDR3 region has the DNA TGTGCCAGCAGCTTAAGTGGGGGGGTCTACGAGCAGTACTTC. It specifies CASSLSGGVYEQYF. Complete variable domain (other parts from reference TRBV7-9 and TRBJ2-7): DTGVSQNPRHKITKRGQNVTFRCDPISEHNRLYWYRQTLGQGPEFLTYFQNEAQLEKSRLLSDRFSAERPKGSFSTLEIQRTEQGDSAMYLCASSLSGGVYEQYFGPGTRLTVT.